The 3 T cell receptor beta chains presented below share a single source sample, sequenced in a study of shared T cell receptors in the human thymus. TCRdb's copy holds only in-frame clones and misses some; the assay was immunoSEQ multiplex PCR. The profile covers about 380,000 clones, with approximately 95% appearing a single time and about 0.02% taken by the ten largest. The sequenced sample consisted of thymocytes. The receptors were sampled from a human donor.

This chain uses TRBV2 with TRBJ2-1, with D perhaps TRBD1 or TRBD2 (5 bases each). The CDR3 runs 16 residues. Trimming removed 6 bases at V and 7 bases at J, with 22 bases between. Germline CDR1 is SNHLY and CDR2 is FYNNEI. The DNA of the CDR3 is TGTGCCAGCAGGAGTCCTATTAGGGGACGCAGGAATGAGCAGTTCTTC. It is translated as CASRSPIRGRRNEQFF.

V is TRBV30 and J is TRBJ1-2; 8 nucleotides match TRBD1. Germline V CDR1 and CDR2: GTSNPN, SVGIG (reference sequence). This CDR3 spans 13 amino acids. V lost 4 bases to trimming and J lost 7 bases; unmatched junction nucleotides: 8. The CDR3: CAWTVTGGFGYTF. For the CDR3, the DNA is TGTGCCTGGACAGTCACAGGGGGGTTTGGCTACACCTTC. Looking up the rest from reference TRBV30 and TRBJ1-2 gives the full variable domain: SQTIHQWPATLVQPVGSPLSLECTVEGTSNPNLYWYRQAAGRGLQLLFYSVGIGQISSEVPQNLSASRPQDRQFILSSKKLLLSDSGFYLCAWTVTGGFGYTFGSGTRLTVV.

The chain recombines TRBV28 with TRBJ2-7, with a tentative D call TRBD2 (6 bases). Trimming cost V 3 bases and J 6 bases, with 12 bases left between them. There are 13 residues in the CDR3. Germline V gene sequence: CDR1 MDHEN, CDR2 SYDVKM. This CDR3 is CASSFWRVCEQYF. CDR3 coding DNA: TGTGCCAGCAGTTTCTGGAGGGTGTGCGAGCAGTACTTC.